These 13 T cell receptor beta chains were sequenced from one sample in a study of cytomegalovirus exposure and HLA in healthy donors. Primers included in the PCR were 60 Vbeta and 13 Jbeta primers. Clones were read by immunoSEQ multiplex PCR, and TCRdb kept only the in-frame ones, dropping some. This sample lists some 200,000 clones; its ten largest clones have approximately 6.9%. Sequences were obtained from PBMCs. The receptors come from a man aged 25-45 years in good health and CMV-seronegative.

This chain links TRBV18 with TRBJ2-2; D is uncertain. The V and J ends lost 2 bases and 2 bases respectively, with 12 bases between them. This CDR3 is 16 amino acids long. The germline CDR1 and CDR2 sequences are KGHSH and LQKENI. The CDR3 spells CASSPVAALNTGELFF. CDR3 sequence (DNA): TGTGCCAGCTCACCAGTCGCGGCCCTCAACACCGGGGAGCTGTTTTTT.

A note on this clone: This sample also contains other DNA sequences that code for the same CDR3. The V and J genes are TRBV7-2 and TRBJ1-3; the D gene is possibly TRBD1 (6 bases). Trimming took off 5 bases at V and 4 bases at J, with 12 bases between the two ends. The CDR3 consists of 14 residues. Germline CDR1 is SGHTA and CDR2 is FQGNSA. CDR3 region: CASSPTGSGNTIYF. In nucleotides, the CDR3 is TGTGCCAGCAGCCCGACAGGTTCAGGAAACACCATATATTTT.

This rearrangement joins TRBV5-1 to TRBJ1-2; D may be TRBD1 (5 bases). Germline CDR1 SGHRS, CDR2 YFSETQ. CDR3 size: 12 residues. V was clipped by 10 bases and J by 1 base, with 11 bases between them. CDR3 coding DNA: TGCGCCTGCCGGGGGGATAACTATGGCTACACCTTC. It specifies CACRGDNYGYTF.

The rearrangement links TRBV29-1 to TRBJ2-5; tentative D call: TRBD1 (5 bases). The DNA end is more similar to TRBJ2-7, so the J call may be wrong. CDR1 and CDR2 from the germline V gene are SQVTM and ANQGSEA. The CDR3 length is 13 residues. The CDR3 bases are TGCAGCTTTGGCAGGGTGGGCTCCTACGAGCAGTACTTC. This gives the protein CSFGRVGSYEQYF.

This chain links TRBV7-9 with TRBJ1-3; D perhaps matches TRBD1 (5 bases). This CDR3 contains 14 residues. The V gene's germline CDR1 is SEHNR and CDR2 FQNEAQ (reference sequence). Trimming cost V 6 bases and J 2 bases, with 11 bases left between them. The DNA of the CDR3 is TGTGCCAGCAGGGGAGGGACGGCTGGAAACACCATATATTTT. This encodes CASRGGTAGNTIYF.

V usage is TRBV7-8 and J usage is TRBJ1-5; TRBD1 aligns across 7 bases. V trimming: 6 bases; J trimming: 7 bases; junction bases outside the gene matches: 12. The CDR3 runs 15 residues. Germline V gives CDR1 SGHVS, CDR2 FQNEAQ. CDR3 in amino acids: CASRQGPGSPQPQHF. CDR3 in DNA: TGTGCCAGCAGACAGGGGCCTGGATCCCCCCAGCCCCAGCATTTT.

This sequence joins TRBV27 and TRBJ1-2; D remains ambiguous. The CDR3 is 13 residues long. Trimming cost V 2 bases and J 7 bases, with 11 bases left between them. Germline assignment: CDR1 MNHEY and CDR2 SMNVEV (reference sequence). The CDR3 DNA reads TGTGCCAGCAGTTTAAAGATCTCGGGTGGCTACACCTTC. It codes for CASSLKISGGYTF.

The chain employs TRBV7-8 and TRBJ1-6; possible D gene TRBD1, 6 bases. Germline CDR1 and CDR2: SGHVS and FQNEAQ. This CDR3 has 16 amino acids. With 9 bases removed from V and 7 bases from J, the gap between germline ends came to 22 bases. The CDR3 spells CASSPGDPFGNSPLHF. CDR3 DNA: TGTGCCAGTTCCCCAGGGGATCCCTTTGGGAATTCACCCCTCCACTTT.

V and J are TRBV18 and TRBJ1-5; D is perhaps TRBD1 (5 bases). Germline assignment: CDR1 KGHSH and CDR2 LQKENI. This CDR3 is 15 amino acids long. V lost 0 bases and J lost 4, with 10 bases in between. The CDR3 is CASSPPAGSNQPQHF. Written as DNA, the CDR3 is TGTGCCAGCTCACCACCGGCAGGGTCAAATCAGCCCCAGCATTTT.

This sequence joins TRBV5-1 and TRBJ1-4, with 9 positions matching TRBD1. Germline V gives CDR1 SGHRS, CDR2 YFSETQ. This CDR3 spans 14 amino acids. The ends lost 0 bases at V and 6 bases at J; junction bases unmatched: 0. The DNA for the CDR3 is TGCGCCAGCAGCTTGGACAGGGGGCATGAAAAACTGTTTTTT. Translating it yields CASSLDRGHEKLFF.

Written as DNA, the CDR3 is TGTGCCAGCAGCCCCGGACAGGGGACCTATGGCTACACCTTC. Translation gives CASSPGQGTYGYTF. This chain links TRBV7-9 with TRBJ1-2; 9 bases match TRBD1. Germline V gives CDR1 SEHNR, CDR2 FQNEAQ (reference sequence). V lost 5 bases, J lost 4 bases, and 5 bases stayed unmatched. The CDR3 totals 14 residues.

The V and J genes are TRBV28 and TRBJ1-1, with D tentatively TRBD1 (6 bases). CDR3 length: 15 residues. The germline V and J ends were trimmed by 5 bases and 13 bases, with 26 bases remaining between them. Germline CDR1 is MDHEN and CDR2 is SYDVKM. CDR3 protein: CASSGHTLGAESGFF. The CDR3 DNA reads as TGTGCCAGCAGTGGCCACACGCTGGGGGCCGAGTCGGGTTTCTTT.

The chain links TRBV5-6 to TRBJ1-1, with TRBD1 as a possible D gene (6 bases). There are 17 residues in the CDR3. The V and J ends lost 5 bases and 0 bases respectively, with 20 bases between them. Germline CDR1 reads SGHDT; CDR2 reads YYEEEE. The CDR3 spells CASRGRTDLLMNTEAFF. CDR3 nucleotides: TGTGCCAGCAGGGGAAGGACAGATCTACTCATGAACACTGAAGCTTTCTTT.